This TCR beta chain was identified during a study of T cell repertoires in aging, cancer and after chemotherapy. Study overall: Patients with chronic lymphocytic leukemia were sampled before and after fludarabine- or bendamustine-based chemotherapy.

Peripheral blood genomic DNA, not sorted cells or RNA, was the template. This clonotype was seen just once. What it binds is not known. At one of its ends the junction is not consistent with the germline gene, which may arise from a read error. Germline V gene lookup returns CDR1 LNHDA and CDR2 SQIVND (reference sequence). The CDR3 is 12 amino acids. Multiplex touch-down PCR with TRB-A/B primers amplified rearranged V-D-J TRB sequences. Via MiXCR, TCRdb re-called the multiplex PCR reads, giving one row per CDR3 protein. This repertoire shows some 6,100 distinct CDR3 sequences, approximately 38% found once; its top ten account for around half. The study's findings and limits: Untreated cancer patients had significantly lower blood TCR diversity than age-matched healthy donors. Healthy donors lost TCR diversity with age mainly through richness, cancer patients through richness and evenness.

Sequenced sample: blood. This TCR came from a human donor with a blood cancer. The chain joins TRBV19 to TRBJ1-1; D is unclear. The CDR3 DNA reads TGTGCCAGTGGGCAAACGAACACTGAAGCTTACTTT. It yields the protein CASGQTNTEAYF. Drawing the rest from reference TRBV19 and TRBJ1-1, the complete variable domain is DGGITQSPKYLFRKEGQNVTLSCEQNLNHDAMYWYRQDPGQGLRLIYYSQIVNDFQKGDIAEGYSVSREKKESFPLTVTSAQKNPTAFYLCASGQTNTEAYFGQGTRLTVV.